This T cell receptor (beta chain) is from a study of blood T cell repertoires in COVID-19. Some clones are missing from TCRdb's copy, which holds only in-frame ones; the method was immunoSEQ multiplex PCR. Of 250,000 or so clones in the sample, about nine tenths were seen once. This TCR came from a woman aged 55-69 years with acute or convalescent COVID-19. Sample: peripheral blood.

This CDR3 reads CASSYISGGGELFF. CDR3 coding DNA: TGTGCCAGCAGCTATATTAGCGGGGGCGGGGAGCTGTTTTTT. The chain recombines TRBV11-3 with TRBJ2-2, with TRBD2 matching over 9 bases. V was pared by 4 bases and J by 7 bases, with 4 bases of the junction left unmatched. The CDR3 contains 14 residues. Germline assignment: CDR1 SGHNT and CDR2 YENEEA.